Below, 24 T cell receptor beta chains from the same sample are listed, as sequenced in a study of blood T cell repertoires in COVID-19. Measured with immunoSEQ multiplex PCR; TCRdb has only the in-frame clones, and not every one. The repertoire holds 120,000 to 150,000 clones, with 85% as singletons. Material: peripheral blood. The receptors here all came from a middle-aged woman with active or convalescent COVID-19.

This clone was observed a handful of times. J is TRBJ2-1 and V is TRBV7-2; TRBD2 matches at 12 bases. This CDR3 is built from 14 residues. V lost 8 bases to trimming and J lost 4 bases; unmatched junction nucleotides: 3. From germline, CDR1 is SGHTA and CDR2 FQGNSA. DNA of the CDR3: TGTGCCAGCGAAACTAGCGGGGGGTACAATGAGCAGTTCTTC. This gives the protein CASETSGGYNEQFF.

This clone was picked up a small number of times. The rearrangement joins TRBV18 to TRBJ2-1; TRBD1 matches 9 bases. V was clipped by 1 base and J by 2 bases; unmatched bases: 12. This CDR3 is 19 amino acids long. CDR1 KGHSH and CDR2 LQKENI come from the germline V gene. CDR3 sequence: CASSPRLATWDRAYNEQFF. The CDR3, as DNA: TGTGCCAGCTCACCACGTTTAGCAACCTGGGACAGGGCCTACAATGAGCAGTTCTTC.

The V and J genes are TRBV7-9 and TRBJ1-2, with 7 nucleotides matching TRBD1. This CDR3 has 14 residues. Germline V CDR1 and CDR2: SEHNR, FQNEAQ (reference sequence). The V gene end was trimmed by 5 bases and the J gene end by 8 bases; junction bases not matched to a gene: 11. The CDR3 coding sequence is TGTGCCAGCAGCGCAAACAGGGGCGGGGACGGCTACACCTTC. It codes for CASSANRGGDGYTF.

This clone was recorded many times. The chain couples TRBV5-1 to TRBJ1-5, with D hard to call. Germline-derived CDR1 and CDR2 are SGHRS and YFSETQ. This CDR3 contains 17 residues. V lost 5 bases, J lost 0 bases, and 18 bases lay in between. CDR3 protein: CASRPGGREDSNQPQHF. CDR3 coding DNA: TGCGCCAGCAGACCCGGAGGAAGGGAGGATAGCAATCAGCCCCAGCATTTT.

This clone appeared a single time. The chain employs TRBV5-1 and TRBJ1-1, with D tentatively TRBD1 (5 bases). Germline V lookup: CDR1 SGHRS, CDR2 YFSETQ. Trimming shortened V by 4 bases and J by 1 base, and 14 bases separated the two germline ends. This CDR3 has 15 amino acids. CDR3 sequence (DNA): TGCGCCAGCAGCCCCCCGGGACTTGCGAACACTGAAGCTTTCTTT. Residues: CASSPPGLANTEAFF.

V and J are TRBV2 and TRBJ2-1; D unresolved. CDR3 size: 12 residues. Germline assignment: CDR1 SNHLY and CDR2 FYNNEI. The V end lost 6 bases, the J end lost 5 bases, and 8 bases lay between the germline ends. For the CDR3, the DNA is TGTGCCAGCAGCGAAATCGACAATGAGCAGTTCTTC. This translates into CASSEIDNEQFF.

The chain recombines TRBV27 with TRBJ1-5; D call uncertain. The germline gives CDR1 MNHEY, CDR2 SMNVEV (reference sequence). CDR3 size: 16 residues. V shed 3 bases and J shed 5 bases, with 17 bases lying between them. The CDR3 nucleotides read TGTGCCAGCAGTTTTTCGTCGGAGGGTCGGGATCAGCCCCAGCATTTT. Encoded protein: CASSFSSEGRDQPQHF.

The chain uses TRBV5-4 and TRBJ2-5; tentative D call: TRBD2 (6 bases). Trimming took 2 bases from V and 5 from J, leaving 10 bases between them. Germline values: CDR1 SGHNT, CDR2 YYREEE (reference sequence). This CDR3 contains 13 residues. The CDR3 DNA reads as TGTGCCAGCAGCTTCGCGGGGTGGGAGACCCAGTACTTC. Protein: CASSFAGWETQYF.

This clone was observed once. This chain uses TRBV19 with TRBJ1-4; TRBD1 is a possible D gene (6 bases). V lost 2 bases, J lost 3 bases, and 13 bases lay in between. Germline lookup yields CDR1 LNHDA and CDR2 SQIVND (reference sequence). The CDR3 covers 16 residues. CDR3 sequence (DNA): TGTGCCAGTAGTATAATGAGGGGGTCAGCTAATGAAAAACTGTTTTTT. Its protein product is CASSIMRGSANEKLFF.

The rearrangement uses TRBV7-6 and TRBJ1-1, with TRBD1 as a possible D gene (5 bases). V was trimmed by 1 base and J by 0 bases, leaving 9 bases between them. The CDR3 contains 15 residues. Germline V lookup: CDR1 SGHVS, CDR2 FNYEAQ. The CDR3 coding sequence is TGTGCCAGCAGCTTAGGGTCAGGGATGAACACTGAAGCTTTCTTT. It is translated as CASSLGSGMNTEAFF.

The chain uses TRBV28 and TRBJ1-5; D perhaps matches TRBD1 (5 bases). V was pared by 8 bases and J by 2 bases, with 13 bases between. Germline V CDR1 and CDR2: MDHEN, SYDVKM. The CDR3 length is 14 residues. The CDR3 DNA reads TGTGCCAGCCAACCGGGGGGGGGCAATCAGCCCCAGCATTTT. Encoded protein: CASQPGGGNQPQHF.

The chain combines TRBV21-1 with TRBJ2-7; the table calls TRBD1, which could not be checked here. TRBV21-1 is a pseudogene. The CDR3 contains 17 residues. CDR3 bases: TGTGCCAGCAGCAAACCATTTTCGGGACAGGGGAACTACGAGCAGTACTTC. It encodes CASSKPFSGQGNYEQYF.

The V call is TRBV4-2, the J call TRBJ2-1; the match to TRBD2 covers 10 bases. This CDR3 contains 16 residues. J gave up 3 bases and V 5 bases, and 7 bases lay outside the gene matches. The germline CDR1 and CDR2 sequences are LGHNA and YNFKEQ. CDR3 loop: CASSASTSGNYNEQFF. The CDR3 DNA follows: TGTGCCAGCAGCGCATCCACTAGCGGGAACTACAATGAGCAGTTCTTC.

CDR3 nucleotides: TGTGCCAGCAGTTCATGGGGGACAGGGGAAAAACTGTTTTTT. This gives the protein CASSSWGTGEKLFF. This chain joins TRBV27 and TRBJ1-4, with TRBD1 matching over 9 bases. This CDR3 contains 14 residues. CDR1 is MNHEY and CDR2 is SMNVEV in the germline V gene (reference sequence). V dropped 4 bases and J dropped 8; count of bases not matched to a gene: 5.

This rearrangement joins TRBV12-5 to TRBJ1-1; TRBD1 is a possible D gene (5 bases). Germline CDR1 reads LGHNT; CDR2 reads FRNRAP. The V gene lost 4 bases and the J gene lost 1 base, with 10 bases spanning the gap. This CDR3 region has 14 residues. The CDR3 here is CASGSDSWNTEAFF. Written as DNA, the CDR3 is TGTGCTAGTGGTTCCGACAGTTGGAACACTGAAGCTTTCTTT.

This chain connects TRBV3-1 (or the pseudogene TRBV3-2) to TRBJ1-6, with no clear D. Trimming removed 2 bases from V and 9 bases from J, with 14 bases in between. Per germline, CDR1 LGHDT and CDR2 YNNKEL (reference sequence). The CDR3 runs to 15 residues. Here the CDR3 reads CASSQTANGGSPLHF. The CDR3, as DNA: TGTGCCAGCAGCCAAACGGCGAACGGAGGTTCACCCCTCCACTTT.

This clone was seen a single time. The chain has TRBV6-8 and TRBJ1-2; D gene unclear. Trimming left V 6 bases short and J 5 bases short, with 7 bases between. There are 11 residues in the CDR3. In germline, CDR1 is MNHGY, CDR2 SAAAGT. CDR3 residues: CASRAVYGYTF. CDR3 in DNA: TGTGCCAGCAGGGCGGTGTATGGCTACACCTTC.

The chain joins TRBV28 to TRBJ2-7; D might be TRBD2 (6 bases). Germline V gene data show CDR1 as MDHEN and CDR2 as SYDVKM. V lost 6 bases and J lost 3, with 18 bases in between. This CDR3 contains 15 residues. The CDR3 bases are TGTGCCAGCAGCCCACGGGGGACGGTCTACTACGAGCAGTACTTC. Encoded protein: CASSPRGTVYYEQYF.

CDR3 nucleotide sequence: TGTGCCAGCAGCTGGCGGCGCGGGGACGGGCAGTTCTTC. It encodes CASSWRRGDGQFF. The chain joins TRBV7-2 to TRBJ2-1, with D perhaps matching TRBD2 (6 bases). CDR1 and CDR2 from the germline V gene are SGHTA and FQGNSA. V dropped 4 bases and J dropped 12 bases, with 16 bases sitting between them. This CDR3 is built from 13 residues.

Here the CDR3 reads CASSLNMGLAGVNEQFF. CDR3 bases: TGTGCCAGCAGTTTAAATATGGGACTAGCGGGAGTTAATGAGCAGTTCTTC. The rearrangement uses TRBV27 and TRBJ2-1; 14 nucleotides line up with TRBD2. This CDR3 is 17 amino acids long. After removal of 2 bases from V and 7 bases from J, the junction contained 7 bases not matched to a gene. Per germline, CDR1 MNHEY and CDR2 SMNVEV (reference sequence).

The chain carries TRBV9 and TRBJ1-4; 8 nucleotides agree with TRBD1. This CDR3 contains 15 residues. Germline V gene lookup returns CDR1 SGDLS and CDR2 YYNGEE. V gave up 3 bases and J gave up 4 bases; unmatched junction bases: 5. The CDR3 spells CASSAQGAYNEKLFF. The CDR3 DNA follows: TGTGCCAGCAGCGCCCAGGGGGCTTATAATGAAAAACTGTTTTTT.

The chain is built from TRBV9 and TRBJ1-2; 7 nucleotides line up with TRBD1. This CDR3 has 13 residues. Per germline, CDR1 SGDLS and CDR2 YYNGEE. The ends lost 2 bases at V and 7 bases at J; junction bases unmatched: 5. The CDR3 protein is CASSVGGQSGYTF. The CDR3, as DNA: TGTGCCAGCAGCGTGGGGGGACAGAGTGGCTACACCTTC. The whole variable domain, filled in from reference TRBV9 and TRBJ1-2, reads DSGVTQTPKHLITATGQRVTLRCSPRSGDLSVYWYQQSLDQGLQFLIQYYNGEERAKGNILERFSAQQFPDLHSELNLSSLELGDSALYFCASSVGGQSGYTFGSGTRLTVV.

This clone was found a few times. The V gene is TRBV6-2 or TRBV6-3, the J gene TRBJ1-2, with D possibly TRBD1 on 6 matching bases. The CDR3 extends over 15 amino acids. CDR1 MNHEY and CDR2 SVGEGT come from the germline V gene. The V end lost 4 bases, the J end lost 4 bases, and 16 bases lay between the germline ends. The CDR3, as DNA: TGTGCCAGCAGTTCGCAGCGACAGGCTCTCTATGGCTACACCTTC. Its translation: CASSSQRQALYGYTF.

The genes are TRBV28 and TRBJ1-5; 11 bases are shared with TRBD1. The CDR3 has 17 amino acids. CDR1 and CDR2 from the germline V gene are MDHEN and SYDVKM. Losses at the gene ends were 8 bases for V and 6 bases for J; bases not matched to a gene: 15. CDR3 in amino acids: CASRNSGDRGFVQPQHF. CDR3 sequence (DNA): TGTGCCAGCCGCAACAGCGGGGACAGGGGGTTTGTTCAGCCCCAGCATTTT. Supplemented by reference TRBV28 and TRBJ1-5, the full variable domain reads DVKVTQSSRYLVKRTGEKVFLECVQDMDHENMFWYRQDPGLGLRLIYFSYDVKMKEKGDIPEGYSVSREKKERFSLILESASTNQTSMYLCASRNSGDRGFVQPQHFGDGTRLSIL.